This paragraph reports one TCR beta chain. Its target is unknown. These data belong to a study of Ad26.COV2.S vaccination and SARS-CoV-2 variants. Sequencing used immunoSEQ multiplex PCR; TCRdb keeps in-frame clones, though not all of them. Counted here are fewer than 900,000 clones, about 90% occurring once; the ten biggest clones make up around 1.4%. The treatment: approximately 18 received Ad26.COV2.S at low or high dose, single or two shots; a few received placebo; per-sample allocation not given. All samples were drawn on day 63, counting from the first vaccine or placebo injection. Donor was an adult aged 18-55 years in Boston. Expressing Wuhan-strain SARS-CoV-2 spike, an Ad26 vector served as the vaccine. Study findings and constraints: After vaccination, reports described spike-specific CD8+ and CD4+ T cell responses as showing substantial breadth. Vaccinated and placebo-treated recipients had similar non-spike TCR breadth.

This clonotype originated in a person between 18 and 65 years old who received the Ad26.COV2.S COVID-19 vaccine or a placebo. The source material was peripheral blood, sampled in a trial of Ad26.COV2.S vaccine versus placebo.

CDR3 bases: TGTGCCAGCAGCTCCCTTTTGGGATCCACCGGGGAGCTGTTTTTT. This sequence encodes CASSSLLGSTGELFF. The chain recombines TRBV11-2 with TRBJ2-2; no reliable D call. Germline V gene lookup returns CDR1 SGHAT and CDR2 FQNNGV. The CDR3 runs to 15 residues. V lost 4 bases, J lost 4 bases, and 13 bases lay in between.